Here is one T cell receptor beta chain with its context. Trimming removed 4 bases from V and 7 bases from J; junction bases left unmatched: 6. Germline-derived CDR1 and CDR2 are SGDLS and YYNGEE. The CDR3 has 14 amino acids. This specimen belongs to a study of cytomegalovirus exposure and HLA in healthy donors. TCRdb's copy holds only in-frame clones and misses some; the assay was immunoSEQ multiplex PCR. There are about 67,000 clones in the sample; around 94% occur only once, and about 0.63% lies in the top ten. Sequenced material: PBMCs. V gene TRBV9 combines with J gene TRBJ1-5; 9 bases are a match to TRBD1. This sequence originates from a woman under 30 in good health and CMV-seronegative. The CDR3 region has the DNA TGTGCCAGCAGCCAAGGGACAGGGAGACAGCCCCAGCATTTT. Translation: CASSQGTGRQPQHF.